This record looks at one T cell receptor (beta chain) sequence and its context. Its antigen remains undetermined. No quality values exist for individual bases; no much larger clone is one base distant. Via the germline V gene, CDR1 is SNHLY and CDR2 FYNNEI. V has 5 bases trimmed and J has 4 bases trimmed; junction bases matching no gene number 8. The CDR3 runs 15 residues from the cysteine to the phenylalanine. The retained sequence is limited to the CDR3, 45 bases, with the frame set at the first base. These data come from a study of immune evolution from preneoplasia to lung adenocarcinoma (dated by TCRdb to the early 2020s). Turning to the overall study: The study combined immune gene expression, TCR sequencing and multiplex immunofluorescence to profile immune contexture across lung adenocarcinoma precursors and invasive adenocarcinoma. A total of roughly 51 patients with pulmonary nodules who underwent surgical resection were included in the overall cohort. TCR sequencing data were obtained from 51 patients. The immune data were integrated with whole exome sequencing and methylation data from the same cohort of nodules. Resected precursor lesions (AAH, AIS, MIA) and invasive adenocarcinomas were compared against paired morphologically normal lung tissue. POLYSOLVER was used to infer Class I HLA alleles from exome data, and LOHHLA was used to detect allele-specific HLA loss. It was reported in the study that 105 samples were used for TCR sequencing. The sample size was set by how many specimens were available, not by a prior power calculation.

The immunoSEQ hsTCRbeta Kit was used to sequence TCR beta CDR3 regions from DNA. On the authors' methods: TCR sequencing data were analysed with the ImmunoSEQ Analyzer. T cell clonality was defined as 1 minus Pielou's evenness, as computed on productive rearrangements. T cell diversity was measured with the inverse Simpson index on productive templates. T cell density was TCR beta template counts normalized to usable DNA, estimated by amplifying and sequencing housekeeping genes. Two-sided Kruskal-Wallis tests were used to compare TCR metrics between histologic stages. The clones in this table, taken by TCRdb from immuneACCESS, are in-frame only. Not every clone is retained; where verified, under half of the shortfall comes from an unresolved V gene, and the cause of the rest is unknown. The V and J calls and the clone size are those of that table, but D and trimming were determined from the DNA. Present in this sample are about 7,000 clones, around 80% of which were seen just once. The ten largest clones represent approximately 6% of the sample.

Between the mid-2010s and the late 2010s, the patients underwent resection in either Japan or China. Histologic diagnosis of each case was confirmed independently by two lung cancer pathologists on H&E slides. FFPE tissue was used for DNA isolation with the AllPrep DNA/RNA FFPE Kit. The study at large found these results: The highest clonality was observed in normal lung, whereas higher T cell density and diversity but lower clonality appeared to be present in later-stage lesions. Top T cell clone frequencies were highest in normal lung and appeared to decrease progressively from AAH through AIS, MIA and invasive adenocarcinoma. Because every patient came from Japan and China, how well the results apply to Western populations was uncertain. The findings were based on association rather than direct causation, and larger cohorts with long-term follow-up and longitudinal biopsies were deemed needed.

What was sequenced was FFPE adjacent normal lung tissue. This clonotype was obtained from a person in their sixties or seventies with lung adenocarcinoma. Recombination joined TRBV2 with TRBJ2-1; 7 central bases correspond to TRBD1. DNA sequence: TGTGCCAGCAGTACGACAGGGAACCCTTACAATGAGCAGTTCTTC. It is translated as CASSTTGNPYNEQFF.